This TCR beta chain was identified during a study of T cell clonotyping in hematopoietic cell transplantation (dated by TCRdb to about 2021). In the study overall: The study collected around 130 blood samples from about 40 consecutive transplant recipients and their related donors. Recruitment of patients was conducted between 2015 and January 2017, and follow-up was continued until late 2020 or death.

Reading the label with the study, this specimen's time point is: 100 days after allo-HCT. Blood from recipients was drawn about 28 days before transplant and again at days 30, 100 and 180 after transplant. Nuclei Lysis Solution was used to extract genomic DNA from fresh or cryopreserved unfractionated peripheral blood mononuclear cells. What the research found in general, with its limitations: After transplant, TCR diversity in recipients dropped, and pathologically expanded clonotypes climbed progressively between day 30 and day 180. Broader posttransplant TCR repertoire diversity was predicted by donor and pretransplant recipient Inverse Simpson Index values. Recipient repertoires showed only a small fraction of overlap with donor repertoires, and over 95% appeared de novo at the given depth. The sample size was limited, and CD4 and CD8 repertoire contributions could not be separated because cells were not sorted.

The immunoSEQ assay, a bias-controlled multiplex PCR with V- and J-specific primers, was used to amplify TCR beta CDR3 regions from genomic DNA. A second PCR step added a proprietary barcode and Illumina adapter sequences to the CDR3 amplicons. An Illumina MiSeq instrument was used for sequencing of the CDR3 libraries. The authors' analysis ran thus. immunoSEQ Analyzer 3.0 was used for export and quality control, with R Bioconductor and Immunarch used for downstream analyses. Only productive rearrangements in the normalized downsampled data set were used to calculate repertoire metrics. In the normalized cohort, clonotypes with more than 5 templates were defined as pathologically expanded. The Inverse Simpson Index served as the measure of repertoire diversity. To capture all clonotypes, CMV-specificity analyses were performed on the non-normalized data set. This is the immuneACCESS table as TCRdb keeps it, with only in-frame sequences that have V and J called. A part of the clones is gone; compared with another copy, unresolved V genes explain less than half, and the rest is unexplained. D and trimming were read from the DNA, whereas the V and J calls and clone size are those reported in that table. The sample has about 15,000 clones on record, 65% to 90% of them singletons. In total, the top ten clones hold over 10% of the sample.

About this clone itself: No antigen is known for it. The sample holds no much larger clone one base away, and base qualities are not on file.

The sequencing used PBMCs, collected 100 days after allogeneic stem cell transplant. This TCR derives from a male patient in his fifties or sixties who had an allogeneic stem cell transplant from an unrelated donor, so T cells may come from the graft donor. Some clones in this sample may be carry-over from other donors' samples.

The CDR3 amino acid sequence is: CSVETGTSGGDTQYF. The nucleotide sequence is TGCAGCGTTGAGACCGGGACTAGCGGGGGAGATACGCAGTATTTT. The sequence is built from TRBV29-1 and TRBJ2-3; 14 central nucleotides agree with TRBD2. The CDR3 spans 15 residues, from the cysteine through the phenylalanine. Only the CDR3 DNA stays, 45 bases, in frame from base 1. The germline V gene provides CDR1 SQVTM and CDR2 ANQGSEA. Compared with germline, V lacks 3 bases and J lacks 5 bases; bases without a gene match: 4.